The source of this TCR beta chain is a study of T cells in Graves' hyperthyroidism and ophthalmopathy. This CDR3 contains 12 residues. There were TCR beta CDR3 regions amplified from RNA transcripts. First-round RT-PCR of the TCR CDR3 relied on the HTBI primer set. MiXCR was run by TCRdb on the multiplex PCR reads, yielding one entry per CDR3 protein. The sample contains 450,000 to 700,000 distinct CDR3 sequences, 46% of which appear only once. This clonotype showed up just a few times. This may be a read error: a much more frequent sequence differs by one nucleotide. This clonotype was sampled from an adult woman with Graves' disease, either hyperthyroidism or ophthalmopathy (not recorded which). The chain links TRBV12-3 or TRBV12-4 to TRBJ1-4, with D possibly TRBD1 on 5 matching bases. Sequenced sample: peripheral blood or thyroid tissue (not recorded which). CDR3 in amino acids: CANSLNEGNQFF. The CDR3 bases are TGTGCCAACAGTTTAAATGAGGGGAATCAGTTTTTT.